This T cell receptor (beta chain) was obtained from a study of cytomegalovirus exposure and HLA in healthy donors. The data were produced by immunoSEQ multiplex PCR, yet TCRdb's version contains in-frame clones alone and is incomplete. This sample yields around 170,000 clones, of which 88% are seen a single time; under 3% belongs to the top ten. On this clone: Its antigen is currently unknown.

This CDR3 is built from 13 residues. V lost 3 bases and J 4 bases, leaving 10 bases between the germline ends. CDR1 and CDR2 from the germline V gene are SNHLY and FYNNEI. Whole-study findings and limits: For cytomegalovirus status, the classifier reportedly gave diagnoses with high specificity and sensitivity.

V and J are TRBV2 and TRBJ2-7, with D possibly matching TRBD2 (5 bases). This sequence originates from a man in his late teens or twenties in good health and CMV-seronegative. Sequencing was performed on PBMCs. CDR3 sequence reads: CASSERVYYEQYF. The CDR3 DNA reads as TGTGCCAGCAGTGAGAGGGTTTATTACGAGCAGTACTTC. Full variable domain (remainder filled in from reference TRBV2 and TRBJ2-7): EPEVTQTPSHQVTQMGQEVILRCVPISNHLYFYWYRQILGQKVEFLVSFYNNEISEKSEIFDDQFSVERPDGSNFTLKIRSTKLEDSAMYFCASSERVYYEQYFGPGTRLTVT.